The 11 T cell receptor beta chains reported below all come from one sample, sequenced in a study of T-cell memory formation after mild COVID-19. From the 5' RACE reads, TCRdb called clonotypes with MiXCR, one entry per CDR3 protein. The data show roughly 400,000 distinct CDR3 sequences, with roughly 18% seen just once and 20% to 25% held by the top ten. The material sequenced was PBMCs or a T cell subset sorted from them (not recorded which). The receptor set was obtained from a man aged 18 to 29 who had mild COVID-19 (a few samples of this study predate the infection). Cell type and time point are not known.

This clonotype was seen a handful of times. V usage is TRBV5-5 and J usage is TRBJ1-2; D is undetermined. Trimming took off 4 bases at V and 10 bases at J, with 17 bases between the two ends. The germline gives CDR1 SGHKS, CDR2 YYEKEE (reference sequence). There are 13 residues in the CDR3. DNA for the CDR3: TGTGCCAGCAGCCTTCAAAAATGGGGATTCTACACCTTC. It yields the protein CASSLQKWGFYTF.

This CDR3 is CASSRNQGVYTDTQYF. As DNA, the CDR3 is TGTGCCAGCAGCCGAAACCAGGGGGTATACACAGATACGCAGTATTTT. This chain joins TRBV6-5 and TRBJ2-3; 7 nucleotides align to TRBD1. Germline CDR1 is MNHEY and CDR2 is SVGAGI. This CDR3 region has 16 residues. After removal of 6 bases from V and 2 bases from J, the junction contained 11 bases not matched to a gene.

The J gene is TRBJ2-2, the V gene TRBV5-5, with D possibly matching TRBD1 (6 bases). Germline V lookup: CDR1 SGHKS, CDR2 YYEKEE (reference sequence). The CDR3 is 16 amino acids. The V gene lost 3 bases and the J gene lost 7 bases, with 19 bases spanning the gap. CDR3: CASSSAIYRAGGELFF. Written as DNA, the CDR3 is TGTGCCAGCAGCTCTGCGATTTACAGGGCCGGCGGGGAGCTGTTTTTT.

The chain links TRBV5-1 to TRBJ1-4; no definite D call. Trimming removed 0 bases at V and 0 bases at J, with 6 bases between. Germline lookup yields CDR1 SGHRS and CDR2 YFSETQ. This CDR3 contains 15 residues. Here the CDR3 reads CASSLDVATNEKLFF. CDR3 sequence (DNA): TGCGCCAGCAGCTTGGATGTGGCAACTAATGAAAAACTGTTTTTT.

In this sample, this clonotype turned up a few times. The V call is TRBV29-1, the J call TRBJ2-3; D possibly uses TRBD1 or TRBD2 (5 bases each). The V gene lost 3 bases and the J gene lost 2 bases, with 12 bases spanning the gap. The CDR3 is 14 residues long. Germline loops: CDR1 SQVTM, CDR2 ANQGSEA. CDR3 residues: CSVERDGDTDTQYF. DNA for the CDR3: TGCAGCGTTGAGAGGGACGGGGACACAGATACGCAGTATTTT.

The sample holds a few counts of this clonotype. The gene calls are TRBV6-5 and TRBJ2-5; TRBD2 matches at 9 bases. This CDR3 has 14 residues. J was trimmed by 9 bases and V by 6 bases; bases with no gene match: 11. CDR1 MNHEY and CDR2 SVGAGI come from the germline V gene. CDR3 loop: CASRRNPSGEAQYF. DNA for the CDR3: TGTGCCAGCAGACGGAACCCTAGCGGGGAGGCCCAGTACTTC.

Only a few counts were recorded for this clonotype. The chain has TRBV6-1 and TRBJ1-2; D is perhaps TRBD1 (5 bases). Per the germline V gene, CDR1 is MNHNS and CDR2 is SASEGT. Trimming cost V 1 base and J 4 bases, with 10 bases left between them. The CDR3 contains 14 residues. In nucleotides, the CDR3 is TGTGCCAGCAGTGAAGGGGGCAGGGCCTATGGCTACACCTTC. This gives the protein CASSEGGRAYGYTF.

This clonotype turned up a few times. The V gene is TRBV2, the J gene TRBJ1-5, with D unresolved. Germline CDR1 is SNHLY and CDR2 is FYNNEI. The V end was cut by 2 bases, the J end by 2 bases, with 10 bases between. The CDR3 extends over 15 amino acids. CDR3: CASSETDGGNQPQHF. CDR3 nucleotide sequence: TGTGCCAGCAGTGAAACGGATGGGGGCAATCAGCCCCAGCATTTT.

In this sample, this clonotype turned up a few times. The genes are TRBV5-6 and TRBJ1-2, with TRBD1 as a possible D gene (6 bases). Germline CDR1 SGHDT, CDR2 YYEEEE. Trimming pared 7 bases from V and 8 bases from J, leaving 15 bases between. The CDR3 covers 12 residues. The CDR3 bases are TGTGCCAGCGAGACGGGGGCGCGGGGCTACACCTTC. This encodes CASETGARGYTF.

This clonotype was seen many times. The genes are TRBV7-2 and TRBJ2-1; 10 bases are a match to TRBD2. Germline CDR1 is SGHTA and CDR2 is FQGNSA. The length of the CDR3 is 15 residues. V trimming: 2 bases; J trimming: 10 bases; junction bases outside the gene matches: 8. The CDR3 nucleotides are TGTGCCAGCAGCTTAAGCGGGGGGGTCCCGTGGGAGCAGTTCTTC. Protein sequence: CASSLSGGVPWEQFF.

This clonotype has only a few counts. The genes are TRBV7-6 and TRBJ2-3; D is ambiguous. The CDR3 loop spans 12 amino acids. Between the trimmed V and J ends, which lost 2 bases and 6 bases, there was a span of 6 bases. Looked up from germline, CDR1 is SGHVS and CDR2 is FNYEAQ. The CDR3 loop reads CASSLSHDTQYF. As DNA, the CDR3 is TGTGCCAGCAGCTTAAGTCACGATACGCAGTATTTT. The full variable domain, in which reference TRBV7-6 and TRBJ2-3 provide the parts outside the CDR3, is GAGVSQSPRYKVTKRGQDVALRCDPISGHVSLYWYRQALGQGPEFLTYFNYEAQQDKSGLPNDRFSAERPEGSISTLTIQRTEQRDSAMYRCASSLSHDTQYFGPGTRLTVL.